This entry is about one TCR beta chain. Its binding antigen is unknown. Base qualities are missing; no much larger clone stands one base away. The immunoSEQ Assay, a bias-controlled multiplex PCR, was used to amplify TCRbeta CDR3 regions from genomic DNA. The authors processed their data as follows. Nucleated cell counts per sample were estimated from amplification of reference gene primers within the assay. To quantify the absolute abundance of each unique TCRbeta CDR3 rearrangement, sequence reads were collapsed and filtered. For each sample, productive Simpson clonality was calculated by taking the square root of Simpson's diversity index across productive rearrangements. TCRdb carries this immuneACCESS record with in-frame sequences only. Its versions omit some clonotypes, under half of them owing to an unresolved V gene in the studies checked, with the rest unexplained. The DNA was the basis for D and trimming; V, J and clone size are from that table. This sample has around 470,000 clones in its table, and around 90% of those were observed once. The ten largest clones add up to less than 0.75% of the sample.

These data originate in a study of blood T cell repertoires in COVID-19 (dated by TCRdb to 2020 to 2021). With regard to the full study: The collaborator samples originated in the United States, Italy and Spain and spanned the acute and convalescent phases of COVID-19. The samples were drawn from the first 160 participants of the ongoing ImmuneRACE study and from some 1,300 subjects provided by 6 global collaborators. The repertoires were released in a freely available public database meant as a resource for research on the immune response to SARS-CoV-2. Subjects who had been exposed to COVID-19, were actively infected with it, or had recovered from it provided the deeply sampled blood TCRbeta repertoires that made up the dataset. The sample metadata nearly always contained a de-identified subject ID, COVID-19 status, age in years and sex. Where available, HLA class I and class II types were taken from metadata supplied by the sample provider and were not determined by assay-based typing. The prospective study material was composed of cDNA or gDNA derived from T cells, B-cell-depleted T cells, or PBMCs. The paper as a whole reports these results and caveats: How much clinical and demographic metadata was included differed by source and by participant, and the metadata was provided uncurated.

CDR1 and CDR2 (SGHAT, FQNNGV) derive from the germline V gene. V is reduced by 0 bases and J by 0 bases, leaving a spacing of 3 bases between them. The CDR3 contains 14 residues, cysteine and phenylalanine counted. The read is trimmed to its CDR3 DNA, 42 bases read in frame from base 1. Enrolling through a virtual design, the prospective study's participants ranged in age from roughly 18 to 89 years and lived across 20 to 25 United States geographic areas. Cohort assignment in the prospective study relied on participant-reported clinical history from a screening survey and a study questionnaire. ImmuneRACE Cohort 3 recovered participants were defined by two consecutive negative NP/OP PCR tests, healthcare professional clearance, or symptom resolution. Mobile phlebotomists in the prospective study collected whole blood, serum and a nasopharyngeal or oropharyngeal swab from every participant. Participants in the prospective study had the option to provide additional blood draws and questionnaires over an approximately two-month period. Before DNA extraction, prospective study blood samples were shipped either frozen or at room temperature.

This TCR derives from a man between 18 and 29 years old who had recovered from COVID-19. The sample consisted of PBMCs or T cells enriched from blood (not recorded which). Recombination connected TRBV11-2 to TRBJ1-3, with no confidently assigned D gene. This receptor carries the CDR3 CASSLDLSGNTIYF. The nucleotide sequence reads TGTGCCAGCAGCTTAGACCTCTCTGGAAACACCATATATTTT.